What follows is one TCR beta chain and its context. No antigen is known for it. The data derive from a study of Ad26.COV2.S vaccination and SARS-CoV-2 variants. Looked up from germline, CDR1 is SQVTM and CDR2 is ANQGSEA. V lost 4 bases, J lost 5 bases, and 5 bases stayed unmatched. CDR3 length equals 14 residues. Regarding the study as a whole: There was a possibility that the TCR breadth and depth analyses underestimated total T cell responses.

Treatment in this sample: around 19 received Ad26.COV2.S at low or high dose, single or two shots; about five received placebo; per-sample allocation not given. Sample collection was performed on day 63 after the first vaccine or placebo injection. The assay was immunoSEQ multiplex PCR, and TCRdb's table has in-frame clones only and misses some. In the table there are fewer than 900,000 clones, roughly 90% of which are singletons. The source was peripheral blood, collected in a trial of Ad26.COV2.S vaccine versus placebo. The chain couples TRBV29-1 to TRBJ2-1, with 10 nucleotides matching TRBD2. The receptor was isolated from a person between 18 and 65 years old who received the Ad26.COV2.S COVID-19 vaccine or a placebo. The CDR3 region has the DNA TGCAGCGTTGCCCCAGGACTAGCGGACAATGAGCAGTTCTTC. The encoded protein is CSVAPGLADNEQFF.